The following is a T cell receptor beta chain sequence with its context. The antigen is undetermined. The entry originates in a study of shared clonotypes between healthy human individuals. Turning to the study itself: CD4 naive and CD4 memory each took three plates per donor, while CD8 naive took two and CD8 memory one.

Overall study findings and caveats: Depth was large, yet rarefaction showed that sorted-subset sequencing was incomplete.

CD45RO negativity and positive selection for CCR7 defined naive CD8 cells, a population that excluded terminally differentiated effector memory CD45RA+ cells. Every contributor of samples was a Caucasian grown-up residing in Nashville, Tennessee. Sequencing used immunoSEQ multiplex PCR; TCRdb keeps in-frame clones, though not all of them. The sample has around 2,000,000 clones; about 94% are singletons. Germline V gene lookup returns CDR1 MNHEY and CDR2 SMNVEV (reference sequence). V gave up 6 bases and J gave up 6 bases; unmatched junction bases: 7. The CDR3 has 14 amino acids. The receptor was derived from a man aged 18 to 29 in good health. Sequencing used naive CD8+ T cells sorted from blood. The rearrangement joins TRBV27 to TRBJ2-7; 11 bases are shared with TRBD1. The CDR3 reads CASSAGQGVGEQYF. CDR3 sequence (DNA): TGTGCCAGCAGCGCGGGACAGGGGGTTGGCGAGCAGTACTTC.